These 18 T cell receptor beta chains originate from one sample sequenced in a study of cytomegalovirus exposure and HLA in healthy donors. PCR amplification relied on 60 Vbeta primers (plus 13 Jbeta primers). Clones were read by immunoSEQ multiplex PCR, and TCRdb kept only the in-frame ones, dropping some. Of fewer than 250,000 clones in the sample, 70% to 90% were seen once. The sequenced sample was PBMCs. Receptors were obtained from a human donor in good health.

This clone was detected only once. CDR3 amino acids: CASSRGGVPDTQYF. As DNA, the CDR3 is TGTGCCAGCAGTCGTGGGGGGGTCCCAGATACGCAGTATTTT. The V call is TRBV28, the J call TRBJ2-3, with 7 bases matching TRBD2. This CDR3 comprises 14 residues. Germline CDR1 is MDHEN and CDR2 is SYDVKM. V lost 5 bases to trimming and J lost 4 bases; unmatched junction nucleotides: 6.

The CDR3 coding sequence is TGTGCCAGCAGCCAAGATCTTTTCACTAGCGGGAGTTTTGAGACCCAGTACTTC. This translates into CASSQDLFTSGSFETQYF. The V call is TRBV4-2, the J call TRBJ2-5; TRBD2 agrees at 11 bases. The CDR3 consists of 18 residues. Germline CDR1 and CDR2: LGHNA and YNFKEQ. The J segment lost 5 bases and the V segment lost 0 bases, leaving 11 bases of the junction unmatched.

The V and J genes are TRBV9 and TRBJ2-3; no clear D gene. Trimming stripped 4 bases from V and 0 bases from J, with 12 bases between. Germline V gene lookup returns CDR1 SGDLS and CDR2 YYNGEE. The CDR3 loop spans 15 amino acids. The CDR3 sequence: CASSPSYTSTDTQYF. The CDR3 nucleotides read TGTGCCAGCAGCCCGTCGTATACTAGCACAGATACGCAGTATTTT.

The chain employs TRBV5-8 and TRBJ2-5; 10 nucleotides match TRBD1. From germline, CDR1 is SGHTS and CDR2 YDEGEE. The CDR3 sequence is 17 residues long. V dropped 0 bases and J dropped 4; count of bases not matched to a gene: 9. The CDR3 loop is CASSLVRTGGGGETQYF. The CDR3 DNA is TGTGCCAGCAGCTTGGTTCGGACAGGGGGTGGAGGAGAGACCCAGTACTTC.

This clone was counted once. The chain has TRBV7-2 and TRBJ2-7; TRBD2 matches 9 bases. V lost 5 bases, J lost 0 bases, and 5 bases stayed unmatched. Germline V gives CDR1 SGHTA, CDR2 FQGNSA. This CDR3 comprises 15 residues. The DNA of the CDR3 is TGTGCCAGCAGCCGGAGCGGGGGGAGCTCCTACGAGCAGTACTTC. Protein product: CASSRSGGSSYEQYF.

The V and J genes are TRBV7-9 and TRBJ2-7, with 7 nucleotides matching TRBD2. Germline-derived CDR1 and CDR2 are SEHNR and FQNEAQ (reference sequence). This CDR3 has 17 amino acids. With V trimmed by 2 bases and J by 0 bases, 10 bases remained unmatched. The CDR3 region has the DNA TGTGCCAGCAGCTTAAGCGGGCGGGGGTTTAGCTCCTACGAGCAGTACTTC. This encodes CASSLSGRGFSSYEQYF.

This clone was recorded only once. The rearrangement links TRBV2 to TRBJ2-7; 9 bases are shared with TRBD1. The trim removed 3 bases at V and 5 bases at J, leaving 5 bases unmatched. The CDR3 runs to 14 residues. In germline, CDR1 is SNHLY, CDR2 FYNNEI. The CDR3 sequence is CASSDRTGVNEQYF. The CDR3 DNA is TGTGCCAGCAGTGACAGGACAGGGGTCAACGAGCAGTACTTC.

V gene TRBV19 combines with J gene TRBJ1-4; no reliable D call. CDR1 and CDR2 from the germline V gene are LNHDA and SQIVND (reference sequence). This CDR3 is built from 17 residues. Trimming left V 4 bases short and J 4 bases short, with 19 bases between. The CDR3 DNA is TGTGCCAGTAGTACCCCCGCCGGCACAGTTCATAATGAAAAACTGTTTTTT. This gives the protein CASSTPAGTVHNEKLFF.

The CDR3 DNA reads TGCAGCGCCGGCGGGCGTGAGCAGTACTTC. Protein product: CSAGGREQYF. The V gene is TRBV29-1, the J gene TRBJ2-7, with D perhaps matching TRBD2 (5 bases). The CDR3 extends over 10 amino acids. V was clipped by 7 bases and J by 7 bases, with 11 bases between them. The germline V gene encodes CDR1 SQVTM and CDR2 ANQGSEA.

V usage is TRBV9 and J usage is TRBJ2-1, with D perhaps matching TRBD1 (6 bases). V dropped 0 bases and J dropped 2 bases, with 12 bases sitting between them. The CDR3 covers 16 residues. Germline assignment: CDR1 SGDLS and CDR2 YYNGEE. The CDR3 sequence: CASSVDSRGTYNEQFF. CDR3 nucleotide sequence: TGTGCCAGCAGCGTAGACAGCAGGGGTACCTACAATGAGCAGTTCTTC. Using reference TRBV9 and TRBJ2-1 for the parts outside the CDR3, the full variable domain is DSGVTQTPKHLITATGQRVTLRCSPRSGDLSVYWYQQSLDQGLQFLIQYYNGEERAKGNILERFSAQQFPDLHSELNLSSLELGDSALYFCASSVDSRGTYNEQFFGPGTRLTVL.

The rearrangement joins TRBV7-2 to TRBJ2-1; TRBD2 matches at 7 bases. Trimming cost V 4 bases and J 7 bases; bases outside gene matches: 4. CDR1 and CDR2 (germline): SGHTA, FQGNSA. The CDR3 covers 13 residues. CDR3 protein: CASSWGGINEQFF. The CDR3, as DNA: TGTGCCAGCAGCTGGGGAGGGATTAATGAGCAGTTCTTC.

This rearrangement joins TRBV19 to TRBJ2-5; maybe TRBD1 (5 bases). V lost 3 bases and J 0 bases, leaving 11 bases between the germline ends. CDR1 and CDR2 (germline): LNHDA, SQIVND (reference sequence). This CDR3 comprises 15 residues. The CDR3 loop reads CASSIRATYQETQYF. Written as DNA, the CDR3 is TGTGCCAGTAGTATCAGGGCCACGTACCAAGAGACCCAGTACTTC. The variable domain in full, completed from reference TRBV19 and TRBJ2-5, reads DGGITQSPKYLFRKEGQNVTLSCEQNLNHDAMYWYRQDPGQGLRLIYYSQIVNDFQKGDIAEGYSVSREKKESFPLTVTSAQKNPTAFYLCASSIRATYQETQYFGPGTRLLVL.

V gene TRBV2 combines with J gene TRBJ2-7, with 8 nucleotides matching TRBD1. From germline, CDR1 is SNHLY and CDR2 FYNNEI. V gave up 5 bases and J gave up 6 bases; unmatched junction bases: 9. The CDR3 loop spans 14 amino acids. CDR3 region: CASSLGRGRGEQYF. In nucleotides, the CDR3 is TGTGCCAGCAGTCTTGGCAGGGGGCGAGGCGAGCAGTACTTC.

Here the CDR3 reads CASSGTPGQSSYEQYF. The DNA for the CDR3 is TGTGCCAGCAGCGGAACCCCGGGACAGAGCTCCTACGAGCAGTACTTC. The chain employs TRBV5-5 and TRBJ2-7; 7 bases map to TRBD1. Looked up from germline, CDR1 is SGHKS and CDR2 is YYEKEE (reference sequence). This CDR3 comprises 16 residues. J was trimmed by 0 bases and V by 4 bases; bases with no gene match: 10.

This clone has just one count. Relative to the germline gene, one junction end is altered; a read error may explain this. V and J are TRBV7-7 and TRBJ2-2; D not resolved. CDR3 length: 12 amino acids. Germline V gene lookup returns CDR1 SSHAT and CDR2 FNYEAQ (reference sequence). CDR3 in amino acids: CASSPQDGELFF. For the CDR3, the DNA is TGTGCTAGCAGCCCCCAGGACGGGGAGCTGTTTTTT.

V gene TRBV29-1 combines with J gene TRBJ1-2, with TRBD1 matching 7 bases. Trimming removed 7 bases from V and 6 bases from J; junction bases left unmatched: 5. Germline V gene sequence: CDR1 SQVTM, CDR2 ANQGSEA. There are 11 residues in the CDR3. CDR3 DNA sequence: TGCAGCGGTTCCGGGACAGATGGCTACACCTTC. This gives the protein CSGSGTDGYTF.

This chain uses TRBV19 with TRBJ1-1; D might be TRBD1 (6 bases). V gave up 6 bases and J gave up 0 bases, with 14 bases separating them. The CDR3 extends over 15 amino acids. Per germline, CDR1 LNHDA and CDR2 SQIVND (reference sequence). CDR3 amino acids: CASSLRGQLNTEAFF. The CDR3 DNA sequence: TGTGCCAGTAGCCTACGTGGACAGCTGAACACTGAAGCTTTCTTT.

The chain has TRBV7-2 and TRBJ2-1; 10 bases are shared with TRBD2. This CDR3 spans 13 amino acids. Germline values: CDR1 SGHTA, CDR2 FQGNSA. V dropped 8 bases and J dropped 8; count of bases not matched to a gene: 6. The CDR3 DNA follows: TGTGCCAGCCAACTAGCGGGAATCTATGAGCAGTTCTTC. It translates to CASQLAGIYEQFF.